There are a few counts of the clone carrying this T cell receptor beta chain. The source of the sample is a study of T cells in Graves' hyperthyroidism and ophthalmopathy. The CDR3 length is 12 residues. CDR1 and CDR2 from the germline V gene are SGHVS and FQNEAQ. V was cut by 5 bases and J by 9 bases, with 11 bases left in between. RNA transcripts were the template for amplifying TCR beta CDR3 regions. Researchers ran a first-round RT-PCR on the TCR CDR3 using the HTBI primer set. TCRdb re-called the multiplex PCR reads through MiXCR, storing one row per CDR3 protein. The top ten hold under 45% of the sample, which has nearly 110,000 distinct CDR3 sequences, about a sixth seen once. Newly diagnosed hyperthyroidism, duration under 2 months, in patients aged 18 to 65.

The source is a woman aged 50 to 60 with Graves' hyperthyroidism. The sample consisted of blood. The chain couples TRBV7-8 to TRBJ2-1, with D possibly called TRBD1 or TRBD2 (5 bases each). The chain's CDR3 is CASSQLGTEQFF. The DNA of the CDR3 is TGTGCCAGCAGCCAGCTAGGGACTGAGCAGTTCTTC.